The sequence of this T cell receptor beta chain was determined in a study of cytomegalovirus exposure and HLA in healthy donors. Study findings and constraints: Later examination showed HLA-associated TCR beta chains had greater clonal expansion than equally common others.

As regards this clone: Its antigen is still unknown.

CDR3 length: 16 amino acids. CDR1 GTSNPN and CDR2 SVGIG come from the germline V gene (reference sequence). J lost 3 bases, V lost 2 bases, and 6 bases had no gene match. Both 60 Vbeta primers and 13 Jbeta primers went into the PCR. Clones were sequenced by immunoSEQ multiplex PCR, and TCRdb holds only the in-frame ones, with some missing. The table lists some 190,000 clones, almost 80% of them singletons, with around 1.6% in the top ten. Sequencing was carried out using PBMCs. This receptor was obtained from a woman aged 18-30 years in good health and CMV-seronegative. The V and J genes are TRBV30 and TRBJ2-1; 11 bases are a match to TRBD1. CDR3 region: CAWSRGTGGLYNEQFF. DNA of the CDR3: TGTGCCTGGAGTAGGGGGACAGGGGGTCTCTACAATGAGCAGTTCTTC.